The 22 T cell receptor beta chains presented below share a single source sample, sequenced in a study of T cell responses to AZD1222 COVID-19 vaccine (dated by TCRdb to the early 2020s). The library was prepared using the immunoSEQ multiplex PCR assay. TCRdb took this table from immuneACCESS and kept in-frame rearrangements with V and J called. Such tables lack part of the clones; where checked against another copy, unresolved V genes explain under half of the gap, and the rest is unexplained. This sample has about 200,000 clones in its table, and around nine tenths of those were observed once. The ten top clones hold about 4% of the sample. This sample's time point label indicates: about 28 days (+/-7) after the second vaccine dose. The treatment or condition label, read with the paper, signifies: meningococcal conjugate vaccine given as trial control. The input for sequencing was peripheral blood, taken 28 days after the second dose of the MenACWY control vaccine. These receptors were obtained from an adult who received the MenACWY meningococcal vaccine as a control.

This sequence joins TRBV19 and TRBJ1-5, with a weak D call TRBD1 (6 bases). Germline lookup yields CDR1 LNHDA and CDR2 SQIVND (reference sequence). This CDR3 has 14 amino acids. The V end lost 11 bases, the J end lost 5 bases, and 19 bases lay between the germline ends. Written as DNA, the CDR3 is TGTGCCGCCAGTAGGAGGACAGACTATCAGCCCCAGCATTTT. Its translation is CAASRRTDYQPQHF.

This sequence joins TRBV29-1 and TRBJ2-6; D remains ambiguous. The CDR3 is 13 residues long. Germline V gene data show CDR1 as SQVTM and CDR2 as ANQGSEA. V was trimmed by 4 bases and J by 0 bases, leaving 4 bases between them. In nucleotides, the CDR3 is TGCAGCGTTGTGGACTCTGGGGCCAACGTCCTGACTTTC. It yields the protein CSVVDSGANVLTF.

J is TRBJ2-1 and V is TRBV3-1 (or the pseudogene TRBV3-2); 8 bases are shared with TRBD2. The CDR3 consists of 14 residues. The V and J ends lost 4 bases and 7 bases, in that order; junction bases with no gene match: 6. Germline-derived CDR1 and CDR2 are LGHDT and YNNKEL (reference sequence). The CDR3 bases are TGTGCCAGCAGCCCTTCAAGCGGGAGTAATGAGCAGTTCTTC. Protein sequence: CASSPSSGSNEQFF.

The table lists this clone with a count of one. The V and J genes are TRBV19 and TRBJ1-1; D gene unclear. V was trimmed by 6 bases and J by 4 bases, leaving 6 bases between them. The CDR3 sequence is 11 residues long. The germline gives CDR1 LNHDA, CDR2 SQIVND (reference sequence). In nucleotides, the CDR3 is TGTGCCAGTAGGGAGGCCACTGAAGCTTTCTTT. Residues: CASREATEAFF.

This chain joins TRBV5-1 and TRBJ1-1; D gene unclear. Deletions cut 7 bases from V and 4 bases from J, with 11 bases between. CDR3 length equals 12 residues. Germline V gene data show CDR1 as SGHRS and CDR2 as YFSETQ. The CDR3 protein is CASGHSSTEAFF. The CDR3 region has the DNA TGCGCCAGCGGCCACTCGAGCACTGAAGCTTTCTTT.

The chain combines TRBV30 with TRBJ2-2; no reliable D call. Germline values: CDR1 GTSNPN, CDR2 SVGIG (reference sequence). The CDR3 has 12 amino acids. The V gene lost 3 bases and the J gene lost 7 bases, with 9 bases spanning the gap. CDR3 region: CAWRAPYGELFF. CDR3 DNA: TGTGCCTGGAGGGCCCCCTACGGGGAGCTGTTTTTT.

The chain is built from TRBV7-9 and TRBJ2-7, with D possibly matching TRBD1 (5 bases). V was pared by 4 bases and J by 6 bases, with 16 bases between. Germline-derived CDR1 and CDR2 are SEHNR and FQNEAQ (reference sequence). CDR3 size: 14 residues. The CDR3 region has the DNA TGTGCCAGCAGCTCCCGCAGGGAAGTCTTCGAGCAGTACTTC. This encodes CASSSRREVFEQYF. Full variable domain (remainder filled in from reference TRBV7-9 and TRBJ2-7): DTGVSQNPRHKITKRGQNVTFRCDPISEHNRLYWYRQTLGQGPEFLTYFQNEAQLEKSRLLSDRFSAERPKGSFSTLEIQRTEQGDSAMYLCASSSRREVFEQYFGPGTRLTVT.

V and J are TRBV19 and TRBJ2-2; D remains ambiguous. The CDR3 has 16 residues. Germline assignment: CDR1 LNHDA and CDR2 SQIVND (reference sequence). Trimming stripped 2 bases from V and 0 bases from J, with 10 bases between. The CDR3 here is CASSITAGANTGELFF. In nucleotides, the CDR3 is TGTGCCAGTAGTATAACAGCAGGCGCGAACACCGGGGAGCTGTTTTTT.

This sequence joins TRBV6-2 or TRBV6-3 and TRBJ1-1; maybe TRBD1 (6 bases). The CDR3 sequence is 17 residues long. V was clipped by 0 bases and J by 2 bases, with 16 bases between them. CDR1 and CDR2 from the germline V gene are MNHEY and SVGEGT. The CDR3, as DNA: TGTGCCAGCAGTTACTCGACCCGGATGGGGGCCAACACTGAAGCTTTCTTT. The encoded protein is CASSYSTRMGANTEAFF.

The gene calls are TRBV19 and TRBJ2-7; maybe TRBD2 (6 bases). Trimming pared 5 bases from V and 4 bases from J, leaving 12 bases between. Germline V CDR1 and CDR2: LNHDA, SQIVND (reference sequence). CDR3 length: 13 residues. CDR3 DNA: TGTGCCAGTAGTGCGGGACTGTCGTACGAGCAGTACTTC. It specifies CASSAGLSYEQYF.

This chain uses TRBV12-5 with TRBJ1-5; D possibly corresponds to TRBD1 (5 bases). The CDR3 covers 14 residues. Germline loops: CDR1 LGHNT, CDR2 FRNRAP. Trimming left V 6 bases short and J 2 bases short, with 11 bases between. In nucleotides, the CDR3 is TGTGCTAGTGGGCCCGGGGGGGGCAATCAGCCCCAGCATTTT. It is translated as CASGPGGGNQPQHF. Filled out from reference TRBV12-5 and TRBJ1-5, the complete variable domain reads DARVTQTPRHKVTEMGQEVTMRCQPILGHNTVFWYRQTMMQGLELLAYFRNRAPLDDSGMPKDRFSAEMPDATLATLKIQPSEPRDSAVYFCASGPGGGNQPQHFGDGTRLSIL.

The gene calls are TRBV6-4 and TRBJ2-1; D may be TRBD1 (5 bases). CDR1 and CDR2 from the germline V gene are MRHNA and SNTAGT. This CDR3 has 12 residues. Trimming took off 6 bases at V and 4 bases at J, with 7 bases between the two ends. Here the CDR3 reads CASRGPYNEQFF. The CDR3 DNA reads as TGTGCCAGCAGGGGGCCTTACAATGAGCAGTTCTTC.

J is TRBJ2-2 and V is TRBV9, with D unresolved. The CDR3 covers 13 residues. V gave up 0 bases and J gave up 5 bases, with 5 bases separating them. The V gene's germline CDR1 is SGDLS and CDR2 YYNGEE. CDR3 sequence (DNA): TGTGCCAGCAGCGTAGTAGGGACCGGGGAGCTGTTTTTT. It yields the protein CASSVVGTGELFF.

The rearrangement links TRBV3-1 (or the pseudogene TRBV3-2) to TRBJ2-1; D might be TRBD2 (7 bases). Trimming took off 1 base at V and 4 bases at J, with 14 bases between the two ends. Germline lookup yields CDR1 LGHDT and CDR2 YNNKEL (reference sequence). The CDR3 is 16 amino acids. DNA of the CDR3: TGTGCCAGCAGCCAAGGGGGGGGCCGATTTTACAATGAGCAGTTCTTC. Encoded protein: CASSQGGGRFYNEQFF.

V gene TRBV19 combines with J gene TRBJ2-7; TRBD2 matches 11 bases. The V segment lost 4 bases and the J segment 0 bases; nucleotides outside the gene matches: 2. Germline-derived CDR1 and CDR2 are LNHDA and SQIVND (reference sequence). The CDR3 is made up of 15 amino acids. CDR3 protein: CASSTGTSGSYEQYF. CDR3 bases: TGTGCCAGTAGTACCGGGACTAGCGGCTCCTACGAGCAGTACTTC.

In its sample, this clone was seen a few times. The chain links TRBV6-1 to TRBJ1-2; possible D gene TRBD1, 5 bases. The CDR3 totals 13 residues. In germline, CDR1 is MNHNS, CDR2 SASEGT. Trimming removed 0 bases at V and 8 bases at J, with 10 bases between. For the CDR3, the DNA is TGTGCCAGCAGTGAAGCGGGGCTTGGGGGCTACACCTTC. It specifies CASSEAGLGGYTF.

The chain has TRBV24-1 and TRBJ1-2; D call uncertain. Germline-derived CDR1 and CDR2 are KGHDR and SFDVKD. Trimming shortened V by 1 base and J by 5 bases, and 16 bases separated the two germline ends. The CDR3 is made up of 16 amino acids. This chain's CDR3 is CATSDFSPTGRYGYTF. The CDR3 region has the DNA TGTGCCACCAGTGATTTTAGCCCGACGGGCAGGTATGGCTACACCTTC.

The CDR3 DNA follows: TGTGCCAGTACAGTAGCGGCAGGGGTTAGTGGAAACACCATATATTTT. Amino acid sequence: CASTVAAGVSGNTIYF. J is TRBJ1-3 and V is TRBV19, with D perhaps matching TRBD1 (6 bases). The V gene lost 7 bases and the J gene lost 3 bases, with 19 bases spanning the gap. Germline CDR1 is LNHDA and CDR2 is SQIVND (reference sequence). The CDR3 is made up of 16 amino acids.

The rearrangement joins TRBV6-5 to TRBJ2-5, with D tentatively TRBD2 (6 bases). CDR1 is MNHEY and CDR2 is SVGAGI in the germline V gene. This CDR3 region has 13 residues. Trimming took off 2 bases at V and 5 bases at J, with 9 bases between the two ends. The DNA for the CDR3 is TGTGCCAGCAGTTACATGGCGGGGGAGACCCAGTACTTC. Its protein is CASSYMAGETQYF.

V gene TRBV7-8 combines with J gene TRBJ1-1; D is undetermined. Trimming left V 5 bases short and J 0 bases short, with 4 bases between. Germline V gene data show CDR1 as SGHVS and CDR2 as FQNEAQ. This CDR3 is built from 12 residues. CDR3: CASSRMNTEAFF. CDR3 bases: TGTGCCAGCAGCCGCATGAACACTGAAGCTTTCTTT. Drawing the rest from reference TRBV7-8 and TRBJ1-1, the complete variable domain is GAGVSQSPRYKVAKRGQDVALRCDPISGHVSLFWYQQALGQGPEFLTYFQNEAQLDKSGLPSDRFFAERPEGSVSTLKIQRTQQEDSAVYLCASSRMNTEAFFGQGTRLTVV.

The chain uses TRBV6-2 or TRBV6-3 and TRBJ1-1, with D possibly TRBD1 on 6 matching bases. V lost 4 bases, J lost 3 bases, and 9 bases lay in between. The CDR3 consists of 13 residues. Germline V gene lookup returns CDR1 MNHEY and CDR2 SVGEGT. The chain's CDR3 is CASSSGHDTEAFF. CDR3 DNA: TGTGCCAGCAGTTCGGGACACGACACTGAAGCTTTCTTT.

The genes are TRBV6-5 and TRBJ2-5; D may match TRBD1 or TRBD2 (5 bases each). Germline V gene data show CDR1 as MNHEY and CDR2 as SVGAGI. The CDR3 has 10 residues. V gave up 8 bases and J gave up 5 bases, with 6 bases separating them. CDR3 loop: CASWGETQYF. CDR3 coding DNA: TGTGCCAGCTGGGGGGAGACCCAGTACTTC.